This entry features one T cell receptor beta chain sequence. These data are taken from a study of blood T cell repertoires in COVID-19. In the study overall: The United States, Italy and Spain supplied acute and convalescent COVID-19 samples.

Authors' analysis steps: From reference gene primer amplification, estimates of nucleated cell counts were derived. Produced via immunoSEQ multiplex PCR; TCRdb's table is partial and in-frame only. V and J calls and clone size follow that table, whereas D and trimming were derived from the DNA. The sample consists of 80,000 or so clones, roughly 86% of them appearing once. CDR3 length: 14 residues. Germline V gene data show CDR1 as SGHRS and CDR2 as YFSETQ. Trimming took 2 bases from V and 7 from J, leaving 12 bases between them. This receptor was identified in a human donor in a cohort sampled during active COVID-19. The sequencing input was peripheral blood. The rearrangement joins TRBV5-1 to TRBJ1-4; no reliable D call. The CDR3 bases are TGCGCCAGCAGCTTCGCGGGAGCGCGTGAAAAACTGTTTTTT. Protein product: CASSFAGAREKLFF.